Given below is one T cell receptor (beta chain) in context. This sample stems from a study of CD8+ T cells in alopecia areata. It was cDNA, reverse transcribed from extracted RNA, that served as the sequencing template. The method was immunoSEQ multiplex PCR; TCRdb's version includes in-frame clones alone and lacks a portion of them. The sample records tens of thousands of clones, more than 45% being singletons. Treatment indicated: oral pan-JAK inhibitor, 5-10 mg twice daily. V was shortened by 6 bases and J by 2 bases, with 17 bases between the two germline ends. The CDR3 contains 15 residues. The germline V gene has CDR1 SGHDT and CDR2 YYEEEE.

This sample comprised CD8+ T cells sorted from blood, obtained around week 37, from a patient treated with tofacitinib. The receptor comes from a human donor with alopecia areata. This chain uses TRBV5-6 with TRBJ1-2; perhaps TRBD1 as D (5 bases). CDR3 nucleotide sequence: TGTGCCAGCAAGAGGGACTCCCTGGTGAACTATGGCTACACCTTC. Its protein product is CASKRDSLVNYGYTF.